This T cell receptor beta chain was identified during a study of liver allograft versus peripheral blood T cells (dated by TCRdb to about 2020). Context from the whole study: T cell receptor repertoires present within transplanted livers were compared with repertoires in the peripheral blood of liver transplant recipients. The study at large found these results: T cell receptor repertoires inside liver allografts were reported to differ from those detected in peripheral blood.

For this clonotype: The antigen this receptor binds is unknown. No base-level quality is on record; no much larger clone is a single base apart.

Sequenced on an Illumina MiSeq. In-frame beta chains were kept once TCRdb had trimmed the public reads at Q25 with fastp and called clones with MiXCR. Duplicate CDR3 protein sequences are folded into a single record with the most common DNA and genes. Recorded for this sample are fewer than 2,000 distinct CDR3 sequences; over 14% of them occurred a single time. Of the sample, roughly 7% falls within the top ten clones. CDR1 SGHTA and CDR2 FQGTGA were looked up in the germline V gene. Trimming accounts for 4 bases at V and 1 base at J, while the number of junction bases matched to no gene is 2. The CDR3 numbers 15 residues from cysteine through phenylalanine. The only DNA kept is the CDR3, 45 bases in frame from the first base.

Recombination linked TRBV7-3 to TRBJ2-2; TRBD1 matches 8 bases in the middle. This sequence was found in a human patient who had a liver transplant. After a transplant, certain T cells may trace back to the graft donor. The CDR3 here reads CASSSGTGNTGELFF. The DNA sequence is given as TGTGCCAGCAGCTCCGGGACAGGGAACACCGGGGAGCTGTTTTTT.